This entry lists 15 T cell receptor beta chains sequenced from one sample in a study of blood T cells in healthy people across ages. A J-beta primer mix and a sample-barcoded 5' primer were used in a second PCR of roughly 6 to 11 cycles. Each CDR3 protein is one row after TCRdb ran MiXCR on the 5' RACE reads. The sample lists 760,000 or so distinct CDR3 sequences, roughly 25% occurring once. A further study also used this sample, focusing on T cells of mothers and their children.

The sample was blood. These receptor sequences come from a boy aged 5-17 years in good health.

To note about this clonotype: The CDR3 does not close with the conserved phenylalanine or tryptophan, likely indicating a read error. The rearrangement uses TRBV12-3 or TRBV12-4 and TRBJ1-2, with D possibly matching TRBD1 (5 bases). This CDR3 comprises 17 residues. Trimming pared 8 bases from V and 4 bases from J, leaving 26 bases between. The CDR3: CASSPPQGGERIYGYTL. As DNA, the CDR3 is TGTGCCAGCTCTCCCCCCCAGGGAGGGGAGAGGATCTATGGCTACACCCTC.

This rearrangement joins TRBV5-5 to TRBJ2-1; no definite D call. The CDR3 has 15 residues. Trimming took 0 bases from V and 5 from J, leaving 12 bases between them. Germline values: CDR1 SGHKS, CDR2 YYEKEE (reference sequence). CDR3 loop: CASSLDGSNHNEQFF. CDR3 nucleotides: TGTGCCAGCAGCTTGGACGGGTCTAACCACAATGAGCAGTTCTTC. Combining the CDR3 with reference TRBV5-5 and TRBJ2-1 gives the whole variable domain DAGVTQSPTHLIKTRGQQVTLRCSPISGHKSVSWYQQVLGQGPQFIFQYYEKEERGRGNFPDRFSARQFPNYSSELNVNALLLGDSALYLCASSLDGSNHNEQFFGPGTRLTVL.

The chain recombines TRBV6-5 with TRBJ2-2; 11 bases align to TRBD2. Germline V gene sequence: CDR1 MNHEY, CDR2 SVGAGI. The V gene end was trimmed by 7 bases and the J gene end by 9 bases; junction bases not matched to a gene: 7. The CDR3 loop spans 14 amino acids. The CDR3: CASTRLAGNWELFF. The CDR3 DNA sequence: TGTGCCAGCACTAGACTAGCGGGGAACTGGGAGCTGTTTTTT.

Only a few counts were recorded for this clonotype. The CDR3, as DNA: TGCAGCGTTGTAGCCGAGGGCTACGAGCAGTACTTC. Its translation is CSVVAEGYEQYF. V gene TRBV29-1 combines with J gene TRBJ2-7; maybe TRBD2 (5 bases). V was cut by 4 bases and J by 3 bases, with 10 bases left in between. The CDR3 consists of 12 residues. Looked up from germline, CDR1 is SQVTM and CDR2 is ANQGSEA.

This rearrangement joins TRBV10-3 to TRBJ1-3, with 8 bases lining up with TRBD1. J lost 3 bases, V lost 6 bases, and 4 bases had no gene match. The CDR3 spans 14 residues. The germline CDR1 and CDR2 sequences are ENHRY and SYGVKD. This chain's CDR3 is CAIRLDRDGNTIYF. The CDR3, as DNA: TGTGCCATCAGGCTGGACAGGGATGGAAACACCATATATTTT.

This chain links TRBV23-1 with TRBJ2-2; a possible D gene is TRBD1 (6 bases). TRBV23-1 is noted as an ORF with a role that remains uncertain. This CDR3 has 13 amino acids. V lost 8 bases, J lost 7 bases, and 14 bases lay in between. CDR3 nucleotides: TGCGCCAGCGGATTACAGGGCGTCGGGGAGCTGTTTTTT. Its translation is CASGLQGVGELFF.

The chain uses TRBV29-1 and TRBJ1-1; D is uncertain. This CDR3 has 13 residues. V dropped 8 bases and J dropped 4 bases, with 17 bases sitting between them. CDR1 and CDR2 from the germline V gene are SQVTM and ANQGSEA. CDR3 sequence: CSFFGHSPTEAFF. CDR3 in DNA: TGCAGCTTCTTCGGGCATAGTCCCACTGAAGCTTTCTTT.

This clonotype was detected only a few times. The gene calls are TRBV7-9 and TRBJ2-5, with D possibly TRBD2 on 6 matching bases. Germline V CDR1 and CDR2: SEHNR, FQNEAQ (reference sequence). The CDR3 totals 15 residues. Trimming took off 4 bases at V and 4 bases at J, with 16 bases between the two ends. The CDR3 loop is CASSSGLLILETQYF. The CDR3 coding sequence is TGTGCCAGCAGCTCGGGACTCCTGATACTAGAGACCCAGTACTTC.

This chain connects TRBV20-1 to TRBJ2-7, with a possible D match to TRBD2 (5 bases). Trimming pared 0 bases from V and 2 bases from J, leaving 14 bases between. The germline CDR1 and CDR2 sequences are DFQATT and SNEGSKA (reference sequence). The CDR3 runs 15 residues. The DNA of the CDR3 is TGCAGTGCTAGAGATTGGCGGGCGCCTGCCTACGAGCAGTACTTC. Its protein is CSARDWRAPAYEQYF.

The chain is built from TRBV9 and TRBJ2-7; 9 bases fit TRBD2. The CDR3 is 14 amino acids. Germline assignment: CDR1 SGDLS and CDR2 YYNGEE. The junction had 4 bases not matched to a gene; V was cut back by 3 bases and J by 3 bases. This CDR3 reads CASSAGTSSYEQYF. The CDR3, as DNA: TGTGCCAGCAGCGCCGGGACTAGCAGCTACGAGCAGTACTTC.

This clonotype has more than one count but fewer than ten. V usage is TRBV4-2 and J usage is TRBJ2-3; D is uncertain. The CDR3 extends over 15 amino acids. CDR1 and CDR2 (germline): LGHNA, YNFKEQ. Trimming pared 1 base from V and 1 base from J, leaving 9 bases between. CDR3 region: CASSQVGGGTDTQYF. CDR3 nucleotide sequence: TGTGCCAGCAGCCAAGTCGGCGGAGGCACAGATACGCAGTATTTT.

Comments on this clonotype: A junction end diverges from the germline sequence, so it may reflect a read error. V is TRBV4-1 and J is TRBJ2-1, with TRBD1 as a possible D gene (6 bases). The CDR3 is 17 amino acids. Germline V CDR1 and CDR2: MGHRA, YSYEKL. The CDR3 nucleotides read TGCGCCAGCAGTCAAGCGAGCGGACAGCATTTCTACAATGAGCAGTTCTTC. It yields the protein CASSQASGQHFYNEQFF.

The V and J genes are TRBV2 and TRBJ2-2, with D possibly TRBD1 on 6 matching bases. This CDR3 has 15 residues. The V and J ends lost 2 bases and 7 bases respectively, with 14 bases between them. CDR1 is SNHLY and CDR2 is FYNNEI in the germline V gene. CDR3 region: CASSENREHVGELFF. The CDR3 bases are TGTGCCAGCAGTGAAAACAGGGAGCATGTCGGGGAGCTGTTTTTT.

The chain uses TRBV12-3 or TRBV12-4 and TRBJ2-5, with 8 positions matching TRBD1. With the DNA end fitting TRBJ2-1 better, the J assignment may be wrong. CDR3 size: 15 residues. Here the CDR3 reads CASSPRGRGLNEQFF. The CDR3 bases are TGTGCCAGCAGCCCCCGGGGCAGGGGGCTCAATGAGCAGTTCTTC.

The chain has TRBV10-3 and TRBJ2-5, with D tentatively TRBD2 (5 bases). Matching the DNA end better, TRBJ2-1 makes the J call doubtful. This CDR3 is 14 amino acids long. CDR1 and CDR2 from the germline V gene are ENHRY and SYGVKD. DNA for the CDR3: TGTGCCATCAGTGAGGGCGCTAGCACCAATGAGCAGTTCTTC. Translation: CAISEGASTNEQFF.